Listed below are T cell receptor beta chains from one sample, sequenced in a study of T cells in Graves' hyperthyroidism and ophthalmopathy. TCRdb reprocessed the multiplex PCR reads via MiXCR and lists one record per CDR3 protein. The sample holds around 340,000 distinct CDR3 sequences, 17% seen once. Sequencing was performed on blood. The receptors derive from a woman in her twenties or thirties with Graves' hyperthyroidism that later progressed to Graves' ophthalmopathy. Both conserved end residues are part of each CDR3. Fields, in order: clone size, V gene, D gene, J gene, CDR3 DNA, CDR3 protein. D genes are given only for firm matches. The size entry is marked missing in some rows and otherwise reads once, few, many or a size class.

.	TRBV12-3/TRBV12-4	.	TRBJ2-5	TGTGCCAGCAGTTTTCGTTTAAGGGAGCAAGAGACCCAGTACTTC	CASSFRLREQETQYF
many	TRBV28	.	TRBJ1-2	TGTGCCAGCAGTGCCCACAGGGCTTCTAACTATGGCTACACCTTC	CASSAHRASNYGYTF
many	TRBV28	.	TRBJ1-4	TGTGCCAGCAGGAGTACAGCAGCAGCAACTAATGAAAAACTGTTTTTT	CASRSTAAATNEKLFF
.	TRBV11-2	.	TRBJ2-5	TGTGCCAGCAGCTTAGAGTGGGGCGGGATCCAAGAGACCCAGTACTTC	CASSLEWGGIQETQYF
many	TRBV30	.	TRBJ1-3	TGTGCCTGGAGTACAAACCGAATCGATTGGGGAAACACCATATATTTT	CAWSTNRIDWGNTIYF
many	TRBV9	TRBD1	TRBJ2-5	TGTGCCAGCAGCGTAGGCCAGGGGGCGAAAGAGACCCAGTACTTC	CASSVGQGAKETQYF
few	TRBV19	.	TRBJ2-7	TGTGCCAGTAGCTTCGACAGCACCTACGAGCAGTACTTC	CASSFDSTYEQYF
many	TRBV10-3	.	TRBJ1-1	TGTGCCATCAGGGTAAGAGGGGACACTGAAGCTTTCTTT	CAIRVRGDTEAFF
.	TRBV2	TRBD2	TRBJ2-1	TGTGCCAGCAGTGGGACTAGCGGGAGTATTGTAGATGAGCAGTTCTTC	CASSGTSGSIVDEQFF
.	TRBV29-1	TRBD1	TRBJ2-5	TGCAGCGTTGAAGGAAACACCGGGACAGGGGTCCTTAGGGGGTACTTC	CSVEGNTGTGVLRGYF
many	TRBV5-1	.	TRBJ2-3	TGCGCCAGCAGATGGGACCGGGAGACCAGCACAGATACGCAGTATTTT	CASRWDRETSTDTQYF
.	TRBV28	TRBD2	TRBJ2-1	TGTGCCAGCACCTCCGGCGGGAGGGCCGTTGGGAATGAGCAGTTCTTC	CASTSGGRAVGNEQFF
few	TRBV7-9	.	TRBJ2-7	TGTGCCAGCAGCCCGATAAATAAAGGGGGTGCCTACGCCTACGTCGCCTACGAGCAGTACTTC	CASSPINKGGAYAYVAYEQYF
many	TRBV11-2	.	TRBJ1-4	TGTGCCAGCAGCGGAGGACGAGCGACCAATGAAAAACTGTTTTTT	CASSGGRATNEKLFF
many	TRBV5-4	.	TRBJ2-3	TGTGCCAGCAGCTTGAGAACAGGCACAGATACGCAGTATTTT	CASSLRTGTDTQYF
few	TRBV19	TRBD2	TRBJ2-3	TGTGCCAGTAGTGAGCGGGAGGGCCTTGCAGATACGCAGTATTTT	CASSEREGLADTQYF
many	TRBV27	TRBD2	TRBJ2-5	TGTGCCAGCAGCCAAGCGGGAGCGGGAAAAGAGACCCAGTACTTC	CASSQAGAGKETQYF
.	TRBV5-4	TRBD1	TRBJ1-2	TGTGCCAGCAGCACAAGGACAGGAGACTATGGCTACACCTTC	CASSTRTGDYGYTF
many	TRBV2	.	TRBJ2-7	TGTGCCAGCAATAGTCCGATGTACGAGCAGTACTTC	CASNSPMYEQYF
.	TRBV19	.	TRBJ2-2	TGTGCCAGTAGGCTCCACCGAGGCCCGACCGGGGAGCTGTTTTTT	CASRLHRGPTGELFF
many	TRBV15	.	TRBJ2-7	TGTGCCACCAGCCCGAGAAGTGTTCGGACCTACGAGCAGTACTTC	CATSPRSVRTYEQYF
many	TRBV3-1	TRBD1	TRBJ1-1	TGTGCCAGCAGCCAGGGGACAGGATCGAACACTGAAGCTTTCTTT	CASSQGTGSNTEAFF
many	TRBV5-1	TRBD1	TRBJ2-5	TGCGCCAGCAGCCCCAGGGCCGGGACAGCCCAAGAGACCCAGTACTTC	CASSPRAGTAQETQYF
.	TRBV3-1	.	TRBJ1-2	TGTGCCAGCAGCCAAGACGCTTTGGGGGCCTATGGCTACACCTTC	CASSQDALGAYGYTF
.	TRBV9	TRBD1	TRBJ1-2	TGTGCCAGCAGCGTAGCTCCGCAGGGGGTTATCGATGGCTACACCTTC	CASSVAPQGVIDGYTF